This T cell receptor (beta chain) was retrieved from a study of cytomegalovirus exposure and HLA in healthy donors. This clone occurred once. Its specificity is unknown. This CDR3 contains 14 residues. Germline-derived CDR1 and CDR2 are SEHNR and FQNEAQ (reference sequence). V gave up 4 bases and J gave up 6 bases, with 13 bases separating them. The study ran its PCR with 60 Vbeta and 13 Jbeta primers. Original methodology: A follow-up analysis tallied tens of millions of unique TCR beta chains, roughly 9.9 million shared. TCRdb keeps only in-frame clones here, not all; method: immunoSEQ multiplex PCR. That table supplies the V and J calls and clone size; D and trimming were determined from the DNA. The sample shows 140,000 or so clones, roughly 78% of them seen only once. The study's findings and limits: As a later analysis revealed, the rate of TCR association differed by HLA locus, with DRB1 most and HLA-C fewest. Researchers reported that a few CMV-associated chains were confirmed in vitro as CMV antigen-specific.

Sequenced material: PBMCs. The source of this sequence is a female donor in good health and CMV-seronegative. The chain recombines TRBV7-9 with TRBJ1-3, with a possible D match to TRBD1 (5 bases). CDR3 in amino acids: CASSSRTRPNTIYF. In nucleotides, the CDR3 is TGTGCCAGCAGCTCTCGGACACGGCCAAACACCATATATTTT.